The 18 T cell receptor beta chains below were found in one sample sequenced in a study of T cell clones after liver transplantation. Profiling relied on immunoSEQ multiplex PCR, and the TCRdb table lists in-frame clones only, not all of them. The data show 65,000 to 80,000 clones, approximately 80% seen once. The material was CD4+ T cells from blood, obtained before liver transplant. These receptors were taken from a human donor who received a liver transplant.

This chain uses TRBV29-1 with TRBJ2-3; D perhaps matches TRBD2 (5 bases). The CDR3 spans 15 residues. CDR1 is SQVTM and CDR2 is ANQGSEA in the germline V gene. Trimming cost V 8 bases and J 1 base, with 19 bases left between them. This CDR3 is CSLLGSLLGTDTQYF. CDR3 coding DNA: TGCAGCCTCCTGGGGAGTTTGTTGGGCACAGATACGCAGTATTTT.

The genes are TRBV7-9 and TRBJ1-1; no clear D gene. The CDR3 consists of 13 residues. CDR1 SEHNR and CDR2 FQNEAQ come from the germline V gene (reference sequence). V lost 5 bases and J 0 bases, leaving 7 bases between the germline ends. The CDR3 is CASSKDLNTEAFF. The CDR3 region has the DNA TGTGCCAGCAGCAAGGACCTGAACACTGAAGCTTTCTTT.

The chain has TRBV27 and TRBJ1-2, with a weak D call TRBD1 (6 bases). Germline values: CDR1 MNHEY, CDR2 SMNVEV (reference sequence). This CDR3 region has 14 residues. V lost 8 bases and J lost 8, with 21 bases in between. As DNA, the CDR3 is TGTGCCAGCGCAAACTTCCGGGACACTAGGGGCTACACCTTC. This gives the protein CASANFRDTRGYTF.

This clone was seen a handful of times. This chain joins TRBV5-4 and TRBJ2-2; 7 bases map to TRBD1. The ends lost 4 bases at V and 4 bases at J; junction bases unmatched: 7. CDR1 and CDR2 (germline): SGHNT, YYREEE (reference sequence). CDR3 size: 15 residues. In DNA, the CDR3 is TGTGCCAGCAGCCCAGACAGGGTGGCCACCGGGGAGCTGTTTTTT. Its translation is CASSPDRVATGELFF.

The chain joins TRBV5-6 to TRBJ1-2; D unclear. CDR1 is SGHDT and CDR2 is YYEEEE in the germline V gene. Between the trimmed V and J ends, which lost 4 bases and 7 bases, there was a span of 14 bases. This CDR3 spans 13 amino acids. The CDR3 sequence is CASSPRRPSGYTF. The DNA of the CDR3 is TGTGCCAGCAGCCCCAGGCGCCCCTCTGGCTACACCTTC.

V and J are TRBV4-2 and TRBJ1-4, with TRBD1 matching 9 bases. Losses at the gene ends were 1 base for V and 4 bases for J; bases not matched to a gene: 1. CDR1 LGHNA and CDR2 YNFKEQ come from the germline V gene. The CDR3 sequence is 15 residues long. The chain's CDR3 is CASSQGDRVNEKLFF. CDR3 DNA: TGTGCCAGCAGCCAAGGGGACAGGGTTAATGAAAAACTGTTTTTT.

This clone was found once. CDR3 in amino acids: CASSYSGRNYNEQFF. The CDR3 region has the DNA TGTGCCAGCAGCTATAGCGGGAGAAACTACAATGAGCAGTTCTTC. V is TRBV5-8 and J is TRBJ2-1, with TRBD2 identical over 9 bases. The length of the CDR3 is 15 residues. In germline, CDR1 is SGHTS, CDR2 YDEGEE. V gave up 3 bases and J gave up 3 bases; unmatched junction bases: 4.

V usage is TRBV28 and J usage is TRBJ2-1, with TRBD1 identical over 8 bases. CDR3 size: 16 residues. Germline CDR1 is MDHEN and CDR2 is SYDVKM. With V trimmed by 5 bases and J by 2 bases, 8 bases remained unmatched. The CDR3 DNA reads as TGTGCCAGCAGTGGCAACCCGGGACAGGCCTACAATGAGCAGTTCTTC. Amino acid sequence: CASSGNPGQAYNEQFF.

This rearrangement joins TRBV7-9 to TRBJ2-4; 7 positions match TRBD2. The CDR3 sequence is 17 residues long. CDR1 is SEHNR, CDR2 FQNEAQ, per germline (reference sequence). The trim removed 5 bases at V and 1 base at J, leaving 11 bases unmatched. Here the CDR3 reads CASSPNSGNVAKNIQYF. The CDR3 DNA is TGTGCCAGCAGCCCCAACAGCGGGAATGTGGCCAAAAACATTCAGTACTTC.

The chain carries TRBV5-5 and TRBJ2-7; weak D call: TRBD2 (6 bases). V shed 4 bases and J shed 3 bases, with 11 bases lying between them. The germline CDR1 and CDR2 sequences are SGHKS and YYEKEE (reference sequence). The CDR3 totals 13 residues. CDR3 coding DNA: TGTGCCAGCAGCCCGGGACTGCTCTACGAGCAGTACTTC. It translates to CASSPGLLYEQYF.

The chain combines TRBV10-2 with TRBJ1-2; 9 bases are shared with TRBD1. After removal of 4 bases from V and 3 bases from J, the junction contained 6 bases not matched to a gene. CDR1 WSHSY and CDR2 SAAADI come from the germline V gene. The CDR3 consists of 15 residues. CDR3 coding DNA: TGCGCCAGCAGTGCCGGACAGGGGAAGGACTATGGCTACACCTTC. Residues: CASSAGQGKDYGYTF.

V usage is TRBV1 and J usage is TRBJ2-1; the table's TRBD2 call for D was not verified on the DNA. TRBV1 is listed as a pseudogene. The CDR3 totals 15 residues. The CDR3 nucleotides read TGCACCAGCAGCCATAGGAGCGGGGCTTACAATGAGCAGTTCTTC. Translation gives CTSSHRSGAYNEQFF.

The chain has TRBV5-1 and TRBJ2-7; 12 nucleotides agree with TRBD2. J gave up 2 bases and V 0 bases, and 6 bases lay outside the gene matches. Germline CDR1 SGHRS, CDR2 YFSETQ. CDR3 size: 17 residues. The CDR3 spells CASSLDLAGGPAYEQYF. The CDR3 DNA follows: TGCGCCAGCAGCTTGGACCTAGCGGGAGGGCCCGCCTACGAGCAGTACTTC.

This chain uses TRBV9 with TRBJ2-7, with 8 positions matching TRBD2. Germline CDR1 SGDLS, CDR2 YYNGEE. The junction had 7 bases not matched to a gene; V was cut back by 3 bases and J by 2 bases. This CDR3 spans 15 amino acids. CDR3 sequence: CASSASTSAAYEQYF. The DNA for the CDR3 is TGTGCCAGCAGCGCCTCGACTAGCGCAGCCTACGAGCAGTACTTC.

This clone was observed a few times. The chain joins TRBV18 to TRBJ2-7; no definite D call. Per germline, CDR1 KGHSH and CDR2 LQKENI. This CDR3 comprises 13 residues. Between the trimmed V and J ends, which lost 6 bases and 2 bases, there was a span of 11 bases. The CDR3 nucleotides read TGTGCCAGCTCCCCCGACCGTACCTACGAGCAGTACTTC. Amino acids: CASSPDRTYEQYF.

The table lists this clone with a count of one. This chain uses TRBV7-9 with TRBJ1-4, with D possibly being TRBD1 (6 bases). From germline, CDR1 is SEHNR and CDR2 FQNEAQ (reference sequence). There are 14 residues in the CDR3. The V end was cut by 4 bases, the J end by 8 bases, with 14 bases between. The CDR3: CASSSLDRREKLFF. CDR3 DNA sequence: TGTGCCAGCAGCTCTCTGGACAGACGCGAAAAACTGTTTTTT.

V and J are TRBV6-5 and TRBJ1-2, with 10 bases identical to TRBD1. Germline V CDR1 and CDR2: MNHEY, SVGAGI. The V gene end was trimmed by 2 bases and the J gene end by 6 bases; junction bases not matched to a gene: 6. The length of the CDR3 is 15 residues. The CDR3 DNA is TGTGCCAGCAGTTACAAGGACAGGGGGTCCAATGGCTACACCTTC. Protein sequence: CASSYKDRGSNGYTF.

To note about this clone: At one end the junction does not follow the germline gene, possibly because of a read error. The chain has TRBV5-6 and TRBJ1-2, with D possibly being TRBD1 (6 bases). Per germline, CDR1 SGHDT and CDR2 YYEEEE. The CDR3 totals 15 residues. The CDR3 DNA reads TGTGCCAGCAGTTTGGACAGCTCCACATTCTATGGCTACACCTTC. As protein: CASSLDSSTFYGYTF.